This is a list of T cell receptor beta chains from one sample in a study of cytomegalovirus exposure and HLA in healthy donors. Repertoires were generated with immunoSEQ multiplex PCR, while TCRdb's copy carries only in-frame clones and drops some. In the table there are 100,000 to 150,000 clones, around 77% of which are singletons. Sequencing was carried out using PBMCs. The receptor set was obtained from a woman aged 55-70 years in good health and CMV-seronegative. Each CDR3 is given with its conserved first and last residue. The order of the fields is J gene, V gene, clone size, D gene, CDR3 DNA, CDR3 protein. The D gene is left open where the match is weak. A row's size may be missing; if present it is once, few, many or a size class.

TRBJ1-1 | TRBV19 | few | . | TGTGCCAGTAGTTCGGGGGGGTCCCTGAACACTGAAGCTTTCTTT | CASSSGGSLNTEAFF
TRBJ2-2 | TRBV29-1 | . | TRBD2 | TGCAGCGTTGCGGGACTAGCGGGAGCACCGGCCGGGGAGCTGTTTTTT | CSVAGLAGAPAGELFF
TRBJ2-5 | TRBV18 | . | TRBD2 | TGTGCCAGCTCACCGGGAAGCGGGAGGGCCGTCGAGACCCAGTACTTC | CASSPGSGRAVETQYF
TRBJ1-6 | TRBV18 | . | . | TGTGCCAGCTCCCAGGAGACAGAAAATTCACCCCTCCACTTT | CASSQETENSPLHF
TRBJ1-3 | TRBV10-2 | . | . | TGCGCCAGCAGTAAGATTGGGGCGGACACCATATATTTT | CASSKIGADTIYF
TRBJ1-2 | TRBV6-5 | . | TRBD1 | TGTGCCAGCAGTGTCGGGACAGCTTATGGCTACACCTTC | CASSVGTAYGYTF
TRBJ2-5 | TRBV1 | . | . | TGCACCAGCAGCCAAGATACGGGAGGGCCGGAGAAGACCCAGTACTTC | CTSSQDTGGPEKTQYF
TRBJ2-3 | TRBV11-2 | . | . | TGTGCCAGCAGCTTCCAAGGGAGAGATACGCAGTATTTT | CASSFQGRDTQYF
TRBJ2-6 | TRBV5-1 | . | . | TGCGCCAGCAGCAGGGGGTCCTCTGGGGCCAACGTCCTGACTTTC | CASSRGSSGANVLTF
TRBJ2-1 | TRBV27 | few | . | TGTGCCAGCAGTTTATTCTCCCAGTCTTACAATGAGCAGTTCTTC | CASSLFSQSYNEQFF
TRBJ1-5 | TRBV28 | . | . | TGTGCCAGCAATTATCCCGGGGGGACAAGCAGCAATCAGCCCCAGCATTTT | CASNYPGGTSSNQPQHF
TRBJ1-2 | TRBV6-5 | . | . | TGTGCCAGCGGGGAGAGTTTCGGCTATGGCTACACCTTC | CASGESFGYGYTF
TRBJ1-3 | TRBV9 | . | TRBD1 | TGTGCCAGCAGCGTGCGGGACAGGGGCCCTAGCTCTGGAAACACCATATATTTT | CASSVRDRGPSSGNTIYF
TRBJ2-5 | TRBV5-8 | . | TRBD1 | TGTGCCAGCAGCCGCGGGACAGGTGCACAAGAGACCCAGTACTTC | CASSRGTGAQETQYF
TRBJ2-2 | TRBV29-1 | . | TRBD1 | TGCAGCGTTTTACCGGGACAGGGGGCAACCGGGGAGCTGTTTTTT | CSVLPGQGATGELFF
TRBJ2-3 | TRBV7-3 | . | . | TGTGCCAGCAGCTTAACAGGGGCAGATACGCAGTATTTT | CASSLTGADTQYF
TRBJ2-5 | TRBV18 | . | TRBD1 | TGTGCCAGCTCACAGGGCAGGGGGCCAGAGACCCAGTACTTC | CASSQGRGPETQYF
TRBJ2-3 | TRBV30 | . | TRBD1 | TGTGCCTGGAGCGGGGACAGGGCTAGCACAGATACGCAGTATTTT | CAWSGDRASTDTQYF
TRBJ2-1 | TRBV6-5 | . | . | TGTGCCAGCAGTTCACAAGATTTTAATGAGCAGTTCTTC | CASSSQDFNEQFF
TRBJ2-7 | TRBV28 | . | . | TGTGCCAGCACCCTCAGGATGCTAAACTACGAGCAGTACTTC | CASTLRMLNYEQYF
TRBJ2-7 | TRBV28 | once | . | TGTGCCAGCAGTTTACCCTACAGGAGCTACGAGCAGTACTTC | CASSLPYRSYEQYF
TRBJ2-5 | TRBV2 | . | TRBD2 | TGTGCCATTTACCCAACTAGCGGGGTGGGTCAAGAGACCCAGTACTTC | CAIYPTSGVGQETQYF
TRBJ2-7 | TRBV15 | . | TRBD2 | TGTGCCACCAGCAGGAGAAGCGGGGATCGCGACGAGCAGTACTTC | CATSRRSGDRDEQYF
TRBJ2-5 | TRBV6-1 | . | . | TGTGCCAGCAGTGAACTCCACCAAGAGACCCAGTACTTC | CASSELHQETQYF
TRBJ1-4 | TRBV19 | . | . | TGTGCCAGTACGGCCAGGGTGGGTGAAAAACTGTTTTTT | CASTARVGEKLFF
TRBJ2-3 | TRBV18 | . | TRBD2 | TGTGCCAGCTCACCGACTAGCGGGAGGGCTTTCAGCACAGATACGCAGTATTTT | CASSPTSGRAFSTDTQYF
TRBJ1-6 | TRBV6-5 | . | TRBD1 | TGTGCCAGCAGCACGGACAGGGCCTATAATTCACCCCTCCACTTT | CASSTDRAYNSPLHF
TRBJ1-1 | TRBV9 | . | . | TGTGCCAGCAGCGTCTCAGGGCAAGCTCAAGGCGCTTTCTTT | CASSVSGQAQGAFF
TRBJ2-1 | TRBV14 | . | TRBD2 | TGTGCCAGCAGCCGGTTGGGACTAGCGGGACTCGATGAGCAGTTCTTC | CASSRLGLAGLDEQFF
TRBJ2-3 | TRBV7-2 | . | . | TGTGCCAGCAGCTTAGTCCAGAGCACAGATACGCAGTATTTT | CASSLVQSTDTQYF
TRBJ1-5 | TRBV2 | . | TRBD1 | TGTGCCAGCAGGCTCGGGACAGGGGCCCAGCCCCAGCATTTT | CASRLGTGAQPQHF
TRBJ2-1 | TRBV6-1 | once | . | TGTGCCAGCAGTGGAGGTAATCCGGGCAATGAGCAGTTCTTC | CASSGGNPGNEQFF
TRBJ2-5 | TRBV2 | . | TRBD1 | TGTGCCAGCAAGCTTGGGACAGCTAAAGAGACCCAGTACTTC | CASKLGTAKETQYF
TRBJ2-3 | TRBV29-1 | few | TRBD1 | TGCAGCGTTGCCGGGACAGTCTCTAGCACAGATACGCAGTATTTT | CSVAGTVSSTDTQYF
TRBJ2-3 | TRBV7-8 | . | . | TGTGCCAGCAGCCCCGTCCCGGGACTCCTTAGCACAGATACGCAGTATTTT | CASSPVPGLLSTDTQYF
TRBJ1-4 | TRBV6-4 | . | TRBD1 | TGTGCCAGCAGGCAGGGGGCCCACTCGACTAATGAAAAACTGTTTTTT | CASRQGAHSTNEKLFF
TRBJ2-7 | TRBV2 | . | TRBD1 | TGTGCCAGCAGTCTGACAGGGGAGTCCTACGAGCAGTACTTC | CASSLTGESYEQYF
TRBJ1-2 | TRBV5-8 | . | . | TGTGCCAGCAGCTTATCCAGATATGGCTACACCTTC | CASSLSRYGYTF
TRBJ2-5 | TRBV14 | . | . | TGTGCCAGCAGCCAGGGACCGAAGGGATGGGGGCTCCAAGAGACCCAGTACTTC | CASSQGPKGWGLQETQYF
TRBJ2-3 | TRBV27 | . | TRBD1 | TGTGCCAGCAGTTTTCGGGGGCCCGGGACAGGGGGCACAGATACGCAGTATTTT | CASSFRGPGTGGTDTQYF
TRBJ2-2 | TRBV27 | . | TRBD1 | TGTGCCAGCAGCCGATGGACAGGGCGCGGGGCCGGGGAGCTGTTTTTT | CASSRWTGRGAGELFF
TRBJ2-7 | TRBV29-1 | . | TRBD2 | TGCAGCGTCCGCCAGACTAGCGGGAACGAGCAGTACTTC | CSVRQTSGNEQYF
TRBJ2-1 | TRBV9 | . | TRBD1 | TGTGCCAGCAGCGCAACCGGGACAGGCTCCTACAATGAGCAGTTCTTC | CASSATGTGSYNEQFF
TRBJ2-5 | TRBV2 | . | TRBD1 | TGTGCCAGCAAATTACAGGGGACGCTCGGAGAGACCCAGTACTTC | CASKLQGTLGETQYF
TRBJ2-2 | TRBV11-2 | . | TRBD1 | TGTGCCAGCAGCCCCACAGGGGTGAGGACCGGGGAGCTGTTTTTT | CASSPTGVRTGELFF
TRBJ1-1 | TRBV29-1 | . | TRBD1 | TGCAGCGCTACCGACAGGGCGAATACTGAAGCTTTCTTT | CSATDRANTEAFF
TRBJ2-7 | TRBV18 | . | . | TGTGCCAGCTCCCTACGGACTTCCCGGTTCTCCTACGAGCAGTACTTC | CASSLRTSRFSYEQYF
TRBJ2-7 | TRBV7-6 | . | . | TGTGCCAGCAGCTTAGGGGGGGGGCCATACGAGCAGTACTTC | CASSLGGGPYEQYF
TRBJ2-1 | TRBV5-4 | . | TRBD2 | TGTGCCAGCAGCTTACCCCGCGGGGGTGAGCAGTTCTTC | CASSLPRGGEQFF
TRBJ2-7 | TRBV6-1 | . | . | TGTGCCAGCAGTGAATTCGCATCTAGAGACGAGCAGTACTTC | CASSEFASRDEQYF
TRBJ2-2 | TRBV9 | . | . | TGTGCCAGCAGTGACTGGAACACCGGGGAGCTGTTTTTT | CASSDWNTGELFF
TRBJ2-7 | TRBV2 | . | TRBD1 | TGTGCCAGCGTCAGGGGGTACGAGCAGTACTTC | CASVRGYEQYF
TRBJ2-3 | TRBV6-5 | . | TRBD1 | TGTGCCAGCAGAACAGGGGGCAGGTCAGATACGCAGTATTTT | CASRTGGRSDTQYF
TRBJ1-5 | TRBV5-4 | . | . | TGTGCCAGCAGCTTGGGGCCGATTAATCAGCCCCAGCATTTT | CASSLGPINQPQHF
TRBJ2-5 | TRBV5-1 | . | TRBD2 | TGCGCCAGCAGCTATCAAGGGCGGGAGCAGTACTTC | CASSYQGREQYF
TRBJ2-5 | TRBV4-1 | . | TRBD1 | TGCGCCAGCAGCCAGAGGGACAGGGGGTTCGGTGAGACCCAGTACTTC | CASSQRDRGFGETQYF
TRBJ2-5 | TRBV10-3 | . | TRBD1 | TGTGCCATCAGTGAGTACAGGGGCCAAGAGACCCAGTACTTC | CAISEYRGQETQYF
TRBJ2-7 | TRBV28 | once | . | TGTGCCAGCAGTTTCCAGACAGCAGCCTACGAGCAGTACTTC | CASSFQTAAYEQYF